This T cell receptor beta chain was obtained from a study of beta chain features in type 1 diabetes. Points from the study as a whole: Type 1 diabetes patients had TCRB CDR3s that were shorter (moderately but significantly so) in all four CD4+ subsets.

Worth noting for this clone: Its specificity is unknown.

Per donor, one heparinised blood draw averaged around 110 mL. CD45RO/CCR7/CD25/CD127/CD95/CD27 sorting isolated CD4+ naive, central memory, regulatory and stem cell-like memory cells. Reverse transcription of all isolated RNA meant that expressed TCRB transcripts were sequenced. There were about 3.5 million reads on average in the naive, central memory and regulatory T cell samples. The data were produced by immunoSEQ multiplex PCR, yet TCRdb's version contains in-frame clones alone and is incomplete. The table lists about 290,000 clones, around 7.8% of them singletons. Germline CDR1 reads KGHSH; CDR2 reads LQKENI. V was shortened by 0 bases and J by 2 bases, with 8 bases between the two germline ends. This CDR3 contains 14 residues.

The TCR originated in a woman aged 18-29 years in good health. The sequenced sample consisted of central memory CD4+ T cells from blood. V usage is TRBV18 and J usage is TRBJ2-7, with D tentatively TRBD2 (5 bases). CDR3 in amino acids: CASSPPGVAYEQYF. Here the CDR3 DNA reads TGTGCCAGCTCACCACCGGGAGTCGCCTACGAGCAGTACTTC.